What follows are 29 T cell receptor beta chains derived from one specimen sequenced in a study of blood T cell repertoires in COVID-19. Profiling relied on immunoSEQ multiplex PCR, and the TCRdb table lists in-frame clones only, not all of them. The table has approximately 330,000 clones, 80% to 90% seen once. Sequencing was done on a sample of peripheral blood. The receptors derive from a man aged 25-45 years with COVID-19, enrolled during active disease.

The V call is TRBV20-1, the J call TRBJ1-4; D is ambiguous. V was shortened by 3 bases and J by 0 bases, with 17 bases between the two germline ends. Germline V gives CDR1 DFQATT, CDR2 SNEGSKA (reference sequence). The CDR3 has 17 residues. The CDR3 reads CSASFGSEASTNEKLFF. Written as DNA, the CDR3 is TGCAGTGCTAGTTTCGGTTCAGAGGCCTCAACTAATGAAAAACTGTTTTTT.

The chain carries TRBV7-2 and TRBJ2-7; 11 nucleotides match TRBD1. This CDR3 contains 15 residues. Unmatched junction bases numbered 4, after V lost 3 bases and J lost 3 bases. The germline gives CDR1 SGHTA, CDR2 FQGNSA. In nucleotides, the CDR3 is TGTGCCAGCAGCTTTGATGGGACAGGGGGCTACGAGCAGTACTTC. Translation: CASSFDGTGGYEQYF. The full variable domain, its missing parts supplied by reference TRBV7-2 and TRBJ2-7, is GAGVSQSPSNKVTEKGKDVELRCDPISGHTALYWYRQSLGQGLEFLIYFQGNSAPDKSGLPSDRFSAERTGGSVSTLTIQRTQQEDSAVYLCASSFDGTGGYEQYFGPGTRLTVT.

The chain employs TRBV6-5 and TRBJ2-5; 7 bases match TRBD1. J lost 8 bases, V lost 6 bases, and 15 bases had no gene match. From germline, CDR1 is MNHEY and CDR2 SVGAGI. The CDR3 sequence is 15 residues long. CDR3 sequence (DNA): TGTGCCAGCAGGATAAGACAGGGAACTTCGGGAACCCAGTACTTC. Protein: CASRIRQGTSGTQYF.

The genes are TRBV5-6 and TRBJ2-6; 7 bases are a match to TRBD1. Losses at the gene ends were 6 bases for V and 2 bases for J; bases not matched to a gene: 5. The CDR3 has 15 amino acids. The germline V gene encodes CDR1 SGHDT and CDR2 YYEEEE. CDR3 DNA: TGTGCCAGCAACCTAGGGGGCCCTGGGGCCAACGTCCTGACTTTC. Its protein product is CASNLGGPGANVLTF. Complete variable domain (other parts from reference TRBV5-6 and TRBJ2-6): DAGVTQSPTHLIKTRGQQVTLRCSPKSGHDTVSWYQQALGQGPQFIFQYYEEEERQRGNFPDRFSGHQFPNYSSELNVNALLLGDSALYLCASNLGGPGANVLTFGAGSRLTVL.

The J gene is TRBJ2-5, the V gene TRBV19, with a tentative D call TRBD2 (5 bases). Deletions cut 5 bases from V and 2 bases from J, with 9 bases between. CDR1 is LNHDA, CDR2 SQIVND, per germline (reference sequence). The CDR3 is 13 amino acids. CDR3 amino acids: CASSPWEQETQYF. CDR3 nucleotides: TGTGCCAGTAGTCCGTGGGAGCAAGAGACCCAGTACTTC.

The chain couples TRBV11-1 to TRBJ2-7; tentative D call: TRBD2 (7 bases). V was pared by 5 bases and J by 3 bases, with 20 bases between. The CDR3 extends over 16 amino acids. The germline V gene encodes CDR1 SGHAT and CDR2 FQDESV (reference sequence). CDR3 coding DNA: TGTGCCAGCAGCCCAAGAGCGGCGGGGGCCTACTACGAGCAGTACTTC. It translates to CASSPRAAGAYYEQYF.

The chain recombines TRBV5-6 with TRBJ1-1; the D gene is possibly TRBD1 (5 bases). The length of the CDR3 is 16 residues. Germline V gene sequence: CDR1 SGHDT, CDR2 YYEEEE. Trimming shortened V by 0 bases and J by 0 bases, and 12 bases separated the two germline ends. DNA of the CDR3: TGTGCCAGCAGCTTGGCCGGGCCAGGGCTGAACACTGAAGCTTTCTTT. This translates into CASSLAGPGLNTEAFF.

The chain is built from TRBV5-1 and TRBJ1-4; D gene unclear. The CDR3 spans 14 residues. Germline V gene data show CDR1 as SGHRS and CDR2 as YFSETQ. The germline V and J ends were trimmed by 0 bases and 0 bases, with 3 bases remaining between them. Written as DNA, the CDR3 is TGCGCCAGCAGCTTGGACACAACTAATGAAAAACTGTTTTTT. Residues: CASSLDTTNEKLFF.

CDR3 nucleotide sequence: TGTGCCAGTAGCGTAGCCCCGTCCGCGGGTACGCAGTATTTT. Protein sequence: CASSVAPSAGTQYF. The rearrangement uses TRBV19 and TRBJ2-3; D is perhaps TRBD2 (5 bases). The V gene's germline CDR1 is LNHDA and CDR2 SQIVND (reference sequence). The ends were cut back, 6 bases at V and 8 bases at J, with 18 bases in the middle. The CDR3 is 14 residues long.

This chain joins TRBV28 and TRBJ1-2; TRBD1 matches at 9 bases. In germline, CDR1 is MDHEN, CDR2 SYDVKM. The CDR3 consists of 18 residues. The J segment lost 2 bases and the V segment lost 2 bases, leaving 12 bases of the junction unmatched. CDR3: CASSLRSPEGQGNYGYTF. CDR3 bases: TGTGCCAGCAGTTTAAGGTCCCCCGAGGGACAGGGCAACTATGGCTACACCTTC.

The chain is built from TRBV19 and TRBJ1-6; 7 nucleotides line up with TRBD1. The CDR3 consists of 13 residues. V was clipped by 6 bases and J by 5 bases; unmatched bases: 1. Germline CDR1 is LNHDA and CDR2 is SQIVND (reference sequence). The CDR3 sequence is CASSDRDNSPLHF. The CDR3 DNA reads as TGTGCCAGTAGCGACAGGGATAATTCACCCCTCCACTTT.

The CDR3 reads CASRWGQTYEQYF. CDR3 bases: TGTGCCAGCAGGTGGGGACAGACCTACGAGCAGTACTTC. This rearrangement joins TRBV2 to TRBJ2-7, with 7 nucleotides matching TRBD1. V was clipped by 6 bases and J by 2 bases; unmatched bases: 4. The CDR3 loop spans 13 amino acids. Germline CDR1 and CDR2: SNHLY and FYNNEI.

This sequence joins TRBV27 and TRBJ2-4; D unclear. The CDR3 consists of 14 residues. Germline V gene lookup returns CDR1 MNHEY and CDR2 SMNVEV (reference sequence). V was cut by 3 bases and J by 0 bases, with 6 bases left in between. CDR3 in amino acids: CASSFSVAKNIQYF. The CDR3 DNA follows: TGTGCCAGCAGTTTTTCGGTAGCCAAAAACATTCAGTACTTC.

The CDR3 sequence is CASSQAGAGELFF. CDR3 bases: TGTGCCAGCAGCCAGGCGGGGGCCGGGGAGCTGTTTTTT. J is TRBJ2-2 and V is TRBV3-1 (or the pseudogene TRBV3-2); 7 positions agree with TRBD2. This CDR3 has 13 amino acids. V lost 3 bases and J lost 6; bases outside the gene matches: 1. From germline, CDR1 is LGHDT and CDR2 YNNKEL (reference sequence).

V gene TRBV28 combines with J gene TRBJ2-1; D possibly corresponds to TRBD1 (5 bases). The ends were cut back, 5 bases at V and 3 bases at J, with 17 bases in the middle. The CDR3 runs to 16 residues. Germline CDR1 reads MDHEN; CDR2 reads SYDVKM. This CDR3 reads CASSQPDSPDYNEQFF. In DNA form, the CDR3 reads TGTGCCAGCAGTCAACCAGACAGTCCGGACTACAATGAGCAGTTCTTC.

CDR3 loop: CASSASSRETGELFF. The CDR3 DNA sequence: TGTGCCAGCAGCGCCTCCTCACGGGAGACCGGGGAGCTGTTTTTT. This chain links TRBV9 with TRBJ2-2; a weak D match, TRBD2 (6 bases). Trimming took off 3 bases at V and 5 bases at J, with 14 bases between the two ends. CDR3 length equals 15 residues. Germline assignment: CDR1 SGDLS and CDR2 YYNGEE. The entire variable domain, with the rest obtained from reference TRBV9 and TRBJ2-2, is as follows: DSGVTQTPKHLITATGQRVTLRCSPRSGDLSVYWYQQSLDQGLQFLIQYYNGEERAKGNILERFSAQQFPDLHSELNLSSLELGDSALYFCASSASSRETGELFFGEGSRLTVL.

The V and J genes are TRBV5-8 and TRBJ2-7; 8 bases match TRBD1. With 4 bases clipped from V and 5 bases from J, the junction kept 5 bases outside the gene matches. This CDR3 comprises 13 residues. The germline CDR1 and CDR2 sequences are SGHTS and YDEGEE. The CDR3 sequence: CASSIDRGDEQYF. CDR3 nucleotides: TGTGCCAGCAGCATTGACAGGGGAGACGAGCAGTACTTC.

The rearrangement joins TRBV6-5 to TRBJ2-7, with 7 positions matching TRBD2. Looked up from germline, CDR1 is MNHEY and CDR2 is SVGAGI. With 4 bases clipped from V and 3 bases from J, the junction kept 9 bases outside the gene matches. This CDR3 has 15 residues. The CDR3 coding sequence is TGTGCCAGCAGTTCGAGCGGGGTTACCCTCTACGAGCAGTACTTC. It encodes CASSSSGVTLYEQYF.

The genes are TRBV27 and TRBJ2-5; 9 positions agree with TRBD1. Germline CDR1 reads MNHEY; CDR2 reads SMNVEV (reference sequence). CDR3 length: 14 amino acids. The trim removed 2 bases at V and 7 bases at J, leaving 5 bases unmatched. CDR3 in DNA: TGTGCCAGCAGTTTAAGGGGACAGGGTGGGACCCAGTACTTC. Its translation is CASSLRGQGGTQYF.

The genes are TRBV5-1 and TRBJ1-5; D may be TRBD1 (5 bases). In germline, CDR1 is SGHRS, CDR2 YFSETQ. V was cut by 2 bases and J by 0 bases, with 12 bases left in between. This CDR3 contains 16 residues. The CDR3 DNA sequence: TGCGCCAGCAGCTTCAGCGGGGCTTATAGCAATCAGCCCCAGCATTTT. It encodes CASSFSGAYSNQPQHF.

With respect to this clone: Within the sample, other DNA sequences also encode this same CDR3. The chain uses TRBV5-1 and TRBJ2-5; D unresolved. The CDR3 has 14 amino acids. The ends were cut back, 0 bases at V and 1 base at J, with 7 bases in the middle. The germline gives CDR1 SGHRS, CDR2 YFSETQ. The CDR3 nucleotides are TGCGCCAGCAGCTTGGGACTGGGCCAAGAGACCCAGTACTTC. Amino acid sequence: CASSLGLGQETQYF.

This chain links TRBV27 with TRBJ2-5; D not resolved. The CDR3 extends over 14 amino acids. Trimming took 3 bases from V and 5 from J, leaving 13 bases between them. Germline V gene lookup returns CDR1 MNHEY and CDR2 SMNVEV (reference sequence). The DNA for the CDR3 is TGTGCCAGCAGTTTGAGGTCGGGTTGGGAGACCCAGTACTTC. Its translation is CASSLRSGWETQYF.

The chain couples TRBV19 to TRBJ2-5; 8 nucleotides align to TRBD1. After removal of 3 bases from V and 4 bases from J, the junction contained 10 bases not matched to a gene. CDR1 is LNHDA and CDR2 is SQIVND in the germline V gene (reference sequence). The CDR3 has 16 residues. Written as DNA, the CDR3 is TGTGCCAGTAGTATGGGTCGCAGGGGGCCAGGAGAGACCCAGTACTTC. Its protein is CASSMGRRGPGETQYF.

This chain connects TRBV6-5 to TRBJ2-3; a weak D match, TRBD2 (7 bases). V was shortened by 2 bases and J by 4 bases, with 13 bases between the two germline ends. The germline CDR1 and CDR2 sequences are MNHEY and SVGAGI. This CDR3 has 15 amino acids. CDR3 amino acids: CASSYRGEGADTQYF. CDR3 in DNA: TGTGCCAGCAGTTACCGGGGGGAGGGGGCAGATACGCAGTATTTT.

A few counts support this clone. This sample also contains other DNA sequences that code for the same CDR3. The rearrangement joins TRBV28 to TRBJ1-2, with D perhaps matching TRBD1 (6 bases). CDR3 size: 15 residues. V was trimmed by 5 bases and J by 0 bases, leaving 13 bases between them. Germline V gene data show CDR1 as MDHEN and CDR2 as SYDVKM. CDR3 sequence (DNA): TGTGCCAGCAGTCTGCCGGGACACCCTAACTATGGCTACACCTTC. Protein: CASSLPGHPNYGYTF.

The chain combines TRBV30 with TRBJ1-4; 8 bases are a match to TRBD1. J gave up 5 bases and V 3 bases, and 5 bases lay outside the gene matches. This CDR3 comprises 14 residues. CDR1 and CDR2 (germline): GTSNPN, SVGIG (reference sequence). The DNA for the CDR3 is TGTGCCTGGAGGCGGACAGGGTCGAATGAAAAACTGTTTTTT. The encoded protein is CAWRRTGSNEKLFF.

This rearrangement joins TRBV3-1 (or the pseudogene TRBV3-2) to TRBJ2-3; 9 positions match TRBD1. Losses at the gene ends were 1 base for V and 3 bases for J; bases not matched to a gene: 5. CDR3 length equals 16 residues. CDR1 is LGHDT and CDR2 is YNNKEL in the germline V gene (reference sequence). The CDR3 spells CASSQGGDRVTDTQYF. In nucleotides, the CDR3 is TGTGCCAGCAGCCAAGGAGGGGACAGGGTGACAGATACGCAGTATTTT.

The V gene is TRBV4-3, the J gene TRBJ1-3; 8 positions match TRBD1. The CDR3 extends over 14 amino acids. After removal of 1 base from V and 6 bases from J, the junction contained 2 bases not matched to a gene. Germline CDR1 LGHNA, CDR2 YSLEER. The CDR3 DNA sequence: TGCGCCAGCAGCCAAGGGCAGGGGGCAAACACCATATATTTT. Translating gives CASSQGQGANTIYF.

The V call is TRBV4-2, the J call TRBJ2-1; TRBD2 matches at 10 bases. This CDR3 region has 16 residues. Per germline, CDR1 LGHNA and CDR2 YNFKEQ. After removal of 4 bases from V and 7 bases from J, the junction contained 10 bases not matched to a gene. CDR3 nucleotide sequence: TGTGCCAGCAGCCGGGGAGCGGGGGGGCCGGGGAATGAGCAGTTCTTC. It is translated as CASSRGAGGPGNEQFF.